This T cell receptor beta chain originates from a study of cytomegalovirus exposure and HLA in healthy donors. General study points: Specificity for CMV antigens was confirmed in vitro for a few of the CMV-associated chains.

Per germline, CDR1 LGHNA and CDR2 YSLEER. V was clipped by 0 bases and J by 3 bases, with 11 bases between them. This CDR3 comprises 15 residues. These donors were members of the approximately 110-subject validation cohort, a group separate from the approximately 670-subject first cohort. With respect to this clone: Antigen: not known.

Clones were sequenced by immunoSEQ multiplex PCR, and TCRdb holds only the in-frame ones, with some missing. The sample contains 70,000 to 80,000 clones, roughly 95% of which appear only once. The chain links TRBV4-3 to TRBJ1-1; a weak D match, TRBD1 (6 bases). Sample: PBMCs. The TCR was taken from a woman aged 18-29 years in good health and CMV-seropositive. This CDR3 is CASSQDLGGHTEAFF. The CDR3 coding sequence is TGCGCCAGCAGCCAAGATCTCGGGGGGCACACTGAAGCTTTCTTT.